Included here is one T cell receptor (beta chain) sequence, with context. Its target is not known. It was with 60 Vbeta and 13 Jbeta primers that the PCR ran. Some clones are missing from TCRdb's copy, which holds only in-frame ones; the method was immunoSEQ multiplex PCR. The sample includes over 200,000 clones, more than 75% of them seen just once. The data stem from a study of cytomegalovirus exposure and HLA in healthy donors. Study-level points and caveats: Per published reports, the classifier diagnosed cytomegalovirus status with high specificity and sensitivity. Some TCR beta chains (164 of them) were listed as cytomegalovirus-associated. Roughly uniform sequencing depth across donors was assumed, possibly incorrectly.

The germline CDR1 and CDR2 sequences are SGHDT and YYEEEE. V lost 3 bases and J 8 bases, leaving 14 bases between the germline ends. The CDR3 length is 13 residues. Sequencing input: PBMCs. The V call is TRBV5-6, the J call TRBJ1-1; D might be TRBD1 (6 bases). The origin of this receptor is a human donor in good health. This CDR3 reads CASSSIRGREAFF. The CDR3 DNA follows: TGTGCCAGCAGCTCTATCAGGGGCCGAGAAGCTTTCTTT.